These 27 T cell receptor beta chains originate from one sample sequenced in a study of T cell responses to AZD1222 COVID-19 vaccine. Sequencing was performed with immunoSEQ multiplex PCR; in TCRdb, only in-frame clones are kept and a portion is missing. The sample lists approximately 100,000 clones; 90% were seen once. The starting material was peripheral blood, obtained on day 0 of AZD1222 vaccination. These receptors originate from an adult in good health.

A few counts support this clone. The chain employs TRBV5-1 and TRBJ1-2, with 8 nucleotides matching TRBD1. CDR1 SGHRS and CDR2 YFSETQ come from the germline V gene. V lost 7 bases and J lost 4; bases outside the gene matches: 15. CDR3 length: 16 amino acids. For the CDR3, the DNA is TGCGCCAGCGCCTTCTTACAGGGGGGACAGAGCTATGGCTACACCTTC. This codes for CASAFLQGGQSYGYTF.

The chain carries TRBV6-5 and TRBJ1-5; D remains unclear. The V gene lost 5 bases and the J gene lost 7 bases, with 12 bases spanning the gap. Germline V gene data show CDR1 as MNHEY and CDR2 as SVGAGI. CDR3 length equals 13 residues. CDR3 bases: TGTGCCAGCAGTCGCCTCCGGAGCCAGCCCCAGCATTTT. It specifies CASSRLRSQPQHF.

The chain employs TRBV6-5 and TRBJ1-3, with D hard to call. V gave up 0 bases and J gave up 4 bases, with 7 bases separating them. This CDR3 is 14 amino acids long. Germline V gives CDR1 MNHEY, CDR2 SVGAGI. The CDR3: CASSYSAGGNTIYF. CDR3 nucleotide sequence: TGTGCCAGCAGTTACTCGGCGGGAGGAAACACCATATATTTT.

V is TRBV24-1 and J is TRBJ2-5; TRBD2 matches at 7 bases. V gave up 2 bases and J gave up 2 bases; unmatched junction bases: 1. Germline V CDR1 and CDR2: KGHDR, SFDVKD. This CDR3 has 14 residues. CDR3 loop: CATSDSGGQETQYF. The CDR3 coding sequence is TGTGCCACCAGTGATTCGGGGGGACAAGAGACCCAGTACTTC.

J is TRBJ2-7 and V is TRBV5-1; either TRBD1 or TRBD2 may supply D (6 bases each). This CDR3 spans 15 amino acids. Germline CDR1 SGHRS, CDR2 YFSETQ. Trimming cost V 4 bases and J 4 bases, with 18 bases left between them. The CDR3 is CASSDQSGALYEQYF. The CDR3 coding sequence is TGCGCCAGCAGCGACCAATCGGGGGCTCTGTACGAGCAGTACTTC.

In DNA, the CDR3 is TGCGCCAGCAGCAGCGACGGAAGCACTGAAGCTTTCTTT. As protein: CASSSDGSTEAFF. The chain joins TRBV5-1 to TRBJ1-1; D remains unclear. CDR1 is SGHRS, CDR2 YFSETQ, per germline. V was clipped by 4 bases and J by 4 bases, with 11 bases between them. This CDR3 is 13 amino acids long.

The table lists this clone with a count of one. The chain combines TRBV15 with TRBJ1-2, with TRBD1 matching 8 bases. This CDR3 is 16 amino acids long. Germline CDR1 LNHNV, CDR2 YYDKDF (reference sequence). The junction had 9 bases not matched to a gene; V was cut back by 5 bases and J by 1 base. CDR3 coding DNA: TGTGCCACCAGCCCCCGCCGGACAGGGAGTAACTATGGCTACACCTTC. Translated, it gives CATSPRRTGSNYGYTF.

The chain couples TRBV19 to TRBJ1-1; TRBD1 matches at 12 bases. Looked up from germline, CDR1 is LNHDA and CDR2 is SQIVND (reference sequence). The CDR3 consists of 14 residues. With 6 bases clipped from V and 4 bases from J, the junction kept 3 bases outside the gene matches. The CDR3 bases are TGTGCCAGTAGCCGGGACAGGGGGCTCACTGAAGCTTTCTTT. Its translation is CASSRDRGLTEAFF. Using reference TRBV19 and TRBJ1-1 for the parts outside the CDR3, the full variable domain is DGGITQSPKYLFRKEGQNVTLSCEQNLNHDAMYWYRQDPGQGLRLIYYSQIVNDFQKGDIAEGYSVSREKKESFPLTVTSAQKNPTAFYLCASSRDRGLTEAFFGQGTRLTVV.

CDR3 protein: CSVERLAGEETQYF. For the CDR3, the DNA is TGCAGCGTTGAACGACTAGCGGGGGAAGAGACCCAGTACTTC. The V and J genes are TRBV29-1 and TRBJ2-5, with 12 positions matching TRBD2. Per germline, CDR1 SQVTM and CDR2 ANQGSEA. Trimming cost V 2 bases and J 3 bases; bases outside gene matches: 1. The CDR3 is made up of 14 amino acids.

The rearrangement links TRBV6-5 to TRBJ2-1, with D perhaps assigned TRBD1 or TRBD2 (5 bases each). The germline gives CDR1 MNHEY, CDR2 SVGAGI. V gave up 7 bases and J gave up 4 bases, with 8 bases separating them. The CDR3 has 12 amino acids. CDR3 protein: CASTGTYNEQFF. The CDR3 bases are TGTGCCAGCACGGGGACGTACAATGAGCAGTTCTTC.

A single count supports this clone. The chain recombines TRBV5-5 with TRBJ2-3, with TRBD1 matching 8 bases. The CDR3 is 14 residues long. Germline assignment: CDR1 SGHKS and CDR2 YYEKEE (reference sequence). V was clipped by 2 bases and J by 6 bases; unmatched bases: 5. CDR3: CASSFDRGGDTQYF. CDR3 DNA: TGTGCCAGCAGCTTCGACAGGGGCGGTGATACGCAGTATTTT.

The V gene is TRBV6-4, the J gene TRBJ2-7; perhaps TRBD1 as D (6 bases). The germline CDR1 and CDR2 sequences are MRHNA and SNTAGT. V lost 8 bases to trimming and J lost 5 bases, with 19 bases between them. This CDR3 spans 14 amino acids. The CDR3 DNA follows: TGTGCCAGCGAGAGGGACAAGAGGCACCACGAGCAGTACTTC. Encoded protein: CASERDKRHHEQYF.

This chain connects TRBV3-1 (or the pseudogene TRBV3-2) to TRBJ2-1; 9 nucleotides agree with TRBD2. Per the germline V gene, CDR1 is LGHDT and CDR2 is YNNKEL (reference sequence). The CDR3 loop spans 15 amino acids. J gave up 1 base and V 4 bases, and 2 bases lay outside the gene matches. The CDR3 sequence: CASSLSGGSYNEQFF. CDR3 nucleotide sequence: TGTGCCAGCAGCCTAAGCGGGGGGTCCTACAATGAGCAGTTCTTC.

The CDR3 nucleotides read TGTGCCATCAGTGAGACAGGGGCTTGGACGCAGTATTTT. It encodes CAISETGAWTQYF. The chain has TRBV10-3 and TRBJ2-3; 7 bases fit TRBD1. V trimming: 2 bases; J trimming: 9 bases; junction bases outside the gene matches: 5. Germline V gene lookup returns CDR1 ENHRY and CDR2 SYGVKD. The length of the CDR3 is 13 residues.

The chain combines TRBV19 with TRBJ2-5, with TRBD2 matching 8 bases. Germline lookup yields CDR1 LNHDA and CDR2 SQIVND (reference sequence). With V trimmed by 3 bases and J by 3 bases, 0 bases remained unmatched. This CDR3 has 13 amino acids. The CDR3 protein is CASSIGREETQYF. CDR3 coding DNA: TGTGCCAGTAGTATCGGGAGGGAAGAGACCCAGTACTTC.

This sequence joins TRBV5-4 and TRBJ1-3; 7 positions agree with TRBD1. Germline V CDR1 and CDR2: SGHNT, YYREEE (reference sequence). The V gene end was trimmed by 4 bases and the J gene end by 4 bases; junction bases not matched to a gene: 11. The length of the CDR3 is 16 residues. The CDR3 region is CASSRDRASAGNTIYF. CDR3 DNA: TGTGCCAGCAGCAGAGACAGGGCCTCGGCCGGAAACACCATATATTTT.

The genes are TRBV5-8 and TRBJ1-1; the D is unclear. Per the germline V gene, CDR1 is SGHTS and CDR2 is YDEGEE. The CDR3 totals 16 residues. V dropped 0 bases and J dropped 4 bases, with 16 bases sitting between them. Here the CDR3 reads CASSLAAPGYGTEAFF. DNA for the CDR3: TGTGCCAGCAGCTTGGCTGCCCCCGGTTATGGCACTGAAGCTTTCTTT.

The rearrangement joins TRBV7-2 to TRBJ1-1; 7 bases are a match to TRBD1. Germline V lookup: CDR1 SGHTA, CDR2 FQGNSA. Trimming at V came to 2 bases and at J to 4 bases, leaving 4 bases not matched to a gene. The CDR3 is 14 amino acids. The CDR3 loop is CASSLTGVATEAFF. CDR3 nucleotides: TGTGCCAGCAGCTTAACAGGGGTTGCCACTGAAGCTTTCTTT.

V is TRBV21-1 and J is TRBJ2-2; the tabulated D call, TRBD1, remains unverified against the DNA. TRBV21-1 counts as a pseudogene. The CDR3 is made up of 16 amino acids. The CDR3 loop is CASSRKSTGLTGELFF. The DNA for the CDR3 is TGTGCCAGCAGCAGGAAAAGCACAGGGCTCACCGGGGAGCTGTTTTTT.

Remarks on this clone: The same CDR3 also results from other DNA sequences found in this sample. The V and J genes are TRBV3-1 (or the pseudogene TRBV3-2) and TRBJ2-3, with TRBD2 matching 11 bases. Looked up from germline, CDR1 is LGHDT and CDR2 is YNNKEL (reference sequence). The trim removed 6 bases at V and 0 bases at J, leaving 5 bases unmatched. This CDR3 spans 16 amino acids. CDR3 DNA sequence: TGTGCCAGCAGTCAGTTAGCGGGGGGGAGCACAGATACGCAGTATTTT. Its protein product is CASSQLAGGSTDTQYF.

The genes are TRBV5-1 and TRBJ1-1, with 8 bases aligning to TRBD1. Germline-derived CDR1 and CDR2 are SGHRS and YFSETQ. J was trimmed by 6 bases and V by 3 bases; bases with no gene match: 10. This CDR3 region has 15 residues. The CDR3 bases are TGCGCCAGCAGCTCGTTGACAGGGGAAGCATCTGAAGCTTTCTTT. This sequence encodes CASSSLTGEASEAFF.

The chain joins TRBV30 to TRBJ2-7, with D possibly being TRBD2 (6 bases). V was cut by 2 bases and J by 3 bases, with 11 bases left in between. The CDR3 extends over 13 amino acids. CDR1 is GTSNPN, CDR2 SVGIG, per germline (reference sequence). The CDR3 loop reads CAWSWGEIYEQYF. The CDR3 DNA is TGTGCCTGGAGTTGGGGGGAAATCTACGAGCAGTACTTC.

This clone has just a few counts. The chain carries TRBV7-9 and TRBJ1-3; D gene ambiguous. CDR3 length: 12 residues. Germline assignment: CDR1 SEHNR and CDR2 FQNEAQ (reference sequence). Trimming took 5 bases from V and 4 from J, leaving 6 bases between them. CDR3 bases: TGTGCCAGCAGCCCCACAGGAAACACCATATATTTT. Its translation is CASSPTGNTIYF. The full variable domain, with the rest looked up from reference TRBV7-9 and TRBJ1-3, is DTGVSQNPRHKITKRGQNVTFRCDPISEHNRLYWYRQTLGQGPEFLTYFQNEAQLEKSRLLSDRFSAERPKGSFSTLEIQRTEQGDSAMYLCASSPTGNTIYFGEGSWLTVV.

The gene calls are TRBV4-2 and TRBJ1-1; D is uncertain. CDR1 and CDR2 from the germline V gene are LGHNA and YNFKEQ. The CDR3 totals 15 residues. V was shortened by 0 bases and J by 1 base, with 9 bases between the two germline ends. CDR3 amino acids: CASSQEPGENTEAFF. As DNA, the CDR3 is TGTGCCAGCAGCCAAGAGCCCGGGGAGAACACTGAAGCTTTCTTT.

The rearrangement uses TRBV10-3 and TRBJ2-7; D assignment may be TRBD1 or TRBD2 (5 bases each). The length of the CDR3 is 11 residues. Trimming took 8 bases from V and 4 from J, leaving 9 bases between them. Per the germline V gene, CDR1 is ENHRY and CDR2 is SYGVKD. The DNA for the CDR3 is TGTGCCATCCCAGGGAGATACGAGCAGTACTTC. Protein product: CAIPGRYEQYF.

This chain joins TRBV9 and TRBJ1-5; D not resolved. The CDR3 loop spans 14 amino acids. The germline CDR1 and CDR2 sequences are SGDLS and YYNGEE. V lost 0 bases and J lost 5, with 9 bases in between. CDR3 amino acids: CASSVDGNYQPQHF. The CDR3 bases are TGTGCCAGCAGCGTAGATGGGAATTATCAGCCCCAGCATTTT.

The DNA of the CDR3 is TGTGCCAGCAGCGTAGTTCTGAACACTGAAGCTTTCTTT. Its protein is CASSVVLNTEAFF. The gene calls are TRBV9 and TRBJ1-1; the D is unclear. CDR3 size: 13 residues. The V gene's germline CDR1 is SGDLS and CDR2 YYNGEE. V lost 0 bases to trimming and J lost 0 bases, with 3 bases between them.